This note documents a single T cell receptor beta chain sequence. Its specificity is not known. The data were produced by immunoSEQ multiplex PCR, yet TCRdb's version contains in-frame clones alone and is incomplete. The repertoire holds some 62,000 clones, with 60% to 85% as singletons. This sample is drawn from a study of OX40 agonist ivuxolimab in advanced cancers. V lost 5 bases and J 10 bases, leaving 12 bases between the germline ends. Germline lookup yields CDR1 SGHNT and CDR2 YENEEA. The CDR3 length is 12 residues. Regarding the study as a whole: Blood T cells, both CD4+ and CD8+, expanded clonally by week 6 at 0.1 to 3.0 mg/kg. More expanded clones were seen, on average, in CD8+ T cells than in CD4+. The antigens recognized by the expanded peripheral T cells, that is their antigen specificity, were not determined. Among the lowest levels of clonal expansion were found in partial responders at 0.1-3.0 mg/kg.

This sequence was found in an adult with an advanced solid tumor such as melanoma, head and neck, liver or kidney cancer. The genes are TRBV11-3 and TRBJ2-1; D might be TRBD2 (5 bases). The sample in question was CD4+ or CD8+ T cells sorted from blood, obtained in a trial of the OX40 agonist ivuxolimab. Here the CDR3 reads CASSALATEQFF. The CDR3 nucleotides read TGTGCCAGCAGCGCCTTAGCGACGGAGCAGTTCTTC.